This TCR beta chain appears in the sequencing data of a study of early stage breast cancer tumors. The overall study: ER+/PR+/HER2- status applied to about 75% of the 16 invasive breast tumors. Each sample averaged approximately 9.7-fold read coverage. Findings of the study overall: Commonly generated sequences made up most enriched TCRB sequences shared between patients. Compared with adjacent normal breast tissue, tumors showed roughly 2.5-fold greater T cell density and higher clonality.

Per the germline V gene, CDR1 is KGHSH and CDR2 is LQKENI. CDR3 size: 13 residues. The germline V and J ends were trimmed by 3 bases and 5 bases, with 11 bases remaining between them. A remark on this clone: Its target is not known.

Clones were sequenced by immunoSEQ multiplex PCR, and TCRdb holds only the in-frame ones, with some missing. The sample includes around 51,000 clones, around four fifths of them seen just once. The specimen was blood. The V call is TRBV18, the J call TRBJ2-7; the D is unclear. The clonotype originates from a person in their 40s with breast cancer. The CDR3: CASSPRLIHEQYF. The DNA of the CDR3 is TGTGCCAGCTCACCTAGGCTAATCCACGAGCAGTACTTC. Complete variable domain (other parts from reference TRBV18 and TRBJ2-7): NAGVMQNPRHLVRRRGQEARLRCSPMKGHSHVYWYRQLPEEGLKFMVYLQKENIIDESGMPKERFSAEFPKEGPSILRIQQVVRGDSAAYFCASSPRLIHEQYFGPGTRLTVT.